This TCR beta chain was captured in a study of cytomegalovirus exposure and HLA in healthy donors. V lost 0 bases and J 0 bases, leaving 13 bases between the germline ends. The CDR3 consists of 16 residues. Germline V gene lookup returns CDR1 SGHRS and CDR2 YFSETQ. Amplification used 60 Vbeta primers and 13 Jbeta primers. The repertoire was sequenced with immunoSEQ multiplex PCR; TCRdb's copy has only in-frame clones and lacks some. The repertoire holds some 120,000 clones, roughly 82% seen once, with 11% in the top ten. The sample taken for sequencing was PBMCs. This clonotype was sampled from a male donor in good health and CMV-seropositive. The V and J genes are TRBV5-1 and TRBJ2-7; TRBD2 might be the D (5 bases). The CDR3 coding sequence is TGCGCCAGCAGCTTGGATCAGCGGATAAGCTCCTACGAGCAGTACTTC. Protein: CASSLDQRISSYEQYF.